This T cell receptor (beta chain) is drawn from a study of a mutant IDH1 vaccine in newly diagnosed glioma. On the study more broadly: Once 4-6 weeks had passed after radiotherapy alone, vaccination started, or it started with temozolomide cycles. Findings and limits, study-wide: It was about 93% of patients that developed vaccine-induced immune responses.

The CDR3 totals 17 residues. Germline V gene data show CDR1 as MGHRA and CDR2 as YSYEKL. V lost 1 base and J lost 3; bases outside the gene matches: 6. Details on this clone: What it binds is not known.

The assay was immunoSEQ multiplex PCR, and TCRdb's table has in-frame clones only and misses some. Among roughly 30,000 clones listed, roughly 80% were seen once. Time point indicated: week 5, during vaccination. Each vaccine dose was 300 ug of mutant IDH1 20-mer peptide, with topical imiquimod. The study enrolled donors with new WHO grade 3 or 4 IDH1-mutant, ATRX-lost astrocytomas. The clonotype was recovered from a man in his thirties or forties with glioma. V is TRBV4-1 and J is TRBJ1-3; TRBD1 agrees at 10 bases. The sequenced sample was PBMCs, obtained from a glioma patient whose treatment included an IDH1 peptide vaccine. The CDR3: CASSQARTGGYGNTIYF. CDR3 nucleotide sequence: TGCGCCAGCAGCCAAGCCCGGACAGGGGGTTATGGAAACACCATATATTTT.